This T cell receptor beta chain was found in a study of technical replicates of blood from a few donors. Germline CDR1 reads SGHTA; CDR2 reads FQGNSA. J gave up 0 bases and V 4 bases, and 7 bases lay outside the gene matches. The CDR3 is made up of 16 amino acids. This clone has a single count. The repertoire was sequenced with immunoSEQ multiplex PCR; TCRdb's copy has only in-frame clones and lacks some. The data show about 80,000 clones, 90% to 95% seen once. Specimen: T cells isolated from PBMCs. The rearrangement joins TRBV7-2 to TRBJ2-3, with 7 positions matching TRBD2. This sequence was found in a human donor in good health. This chain's CDR3 is CASSWGGETSTDTQYF. The CDR3 coding sequence is TGTGCCAGCAGCTGGGGGGGTGAGACTAGCACAGATACGCAGTATTTT. Drawing the rest from reference TRBV7-2 and TRBJ2-3, the complete variable domain is GAGVSQSPSNKVTEKGKDVELRCDPISGHTALYWYRQSLGQGLEFLIYFQGNSAPDKSGLPSDRFSAERTGGSVSTLTIQRTQQEDSAVYLCASSWGGETSTDTQYFGPGTRLTVL.